These 32 T cell receptor beta chains share one sample of origin, sequenced in a study of T cell responses to AZD1222 COVID-19 vaccine. Produced via immunoSEQ multiplex PCR; TCRdb's table is partial and in-frame only. The sample yields roughly 80,000 clones, 90% seen once. Source: peripheral blood, taken 28 days after the second AZD1222 dose. The origin of the receptors is an adult who received the AZD1222 COVID-19 vaccine.

J is TRBJ1-5 and V is TRBV10-3; D unclear. Germline CDR1 reads ENHRY; CDR2 reads SYGVKD. This CDR3 has 12 amino acids. Deletions cut 0 bases from V and 4 bases from J, with 1 base between. The CDR3 nucleotides are TGTGCCATCAGTGAGTCGAATCAGCCCCAGCATTTT. Its translation: CAISESNQPQHF.

The rearrangement links TRBV9 to TRBJ2-7; D might be TRBD1 (5 bases). Germline V lookup: CDR1 SGDLS, CDR2 YYNGEE. This CDR3 region has 15 residues. V gave up 0 bases and J gave up 2 bases, with 12 bases separating them. The CDR3 reads CASSVDPQGAYEQYF. CDR3 DNA: TGTGCCAGCAGCGTAGACCCCCAGGGCGCCTACGAGCAGTACTTC.

The CDR3: CASSRFLVAQGMNTEAFF. The DNA for the CDR3 is TGCGCCAGCAGCAGGTTCTTAGTTGCCCAGGGAATGAACACTGAAGCTTTCTTT. The chain uses TRBV5-1 and TRBJ1-1; D may be TRBD1 (5 bases). The CDR3 contains 18 residues. The V gene lost 4 bases and the J gene lost 0 bases, with 22 bases spanning the gap. Germline V gene lookup returns CDR1 SGHRS and CDR2 YFSETQ.

The gene calls are TRBV6-5 and TRBJ2-7, with 7 nucleotides matching TRBD1. From germline, CDR1 is MNHEY and CDR2 SVGAGI. Trimming at V came to 6 bases and at J to 0 bases, leaving 5 bases not matched to a gene. The CDR3 runs to 14 residues. CDR3 region: CASRNRGSSYEQYF. In DNA, the CDR3 is TGTGCCAGCAGGAACAGGGGAAGCTCCTACGAGCAGTACTTC.

The chain carries TRBV4-2 and TRBJ1-3; 7 positions match TRBD1. Trimming removed 0 bases from V and 2 bases from J; junction bases left unmatched: 1. CDR3 length: 15 residues. The germline gives CDR1 LGHNA, CDR2 YNFKEQ. The CDR3 sequence: CASSQEDRTGNTIYF. The CDR3 region has the DNA TGTGCCAGCAGCCAAGAGGACAGGACTGGAAACACCATATATTTT.

The J gene is TRBJ1-2, the V gene TRBV4-1; the D is unclear. The V and J ends lost 2 bases and 5 bases respectively, with 21 bases between them. The CDR3 is 17 residues long. Per the germline V gene, CDR1 is MGHRA and CDR2 is YSYEKL. Here the CDR3 DNA reads TGCGCCAGCAGCCAACGGCAAGGAGTCGAACTACCATATGGCTACACCTTC. Its protein product is CASSQRQGVELPYGYTF.

The chain links TRBV5-4 to TRBJ2-1; TRBD2 is a possible D gene (6 bases). Per the germline V gene, CDR1 is SGHNT and CDR2 is YYREEE (reference sequence). The CDR3 runs 13 residues. The V end lost 4 bases, the J end lost 7 bases, and 12 bases lay between the germline ends. DNA of the CDR3: TGTGCCAGCAGCCCGGTCGGGGGTAATGAGCAGTTCTTC. Amino acids: CASSPVGGNEQFF.

This sequence joins TRBV11-3 and TRBJ2-3; 9 bases agree with TRBD1. The CDR3 is made up of 17 amino acids. Germline V CDR1 and CDR2: SGHNT, YENEEA. Unmatched junction bases numbered 13, after V lost 5 bases and J lost 4 bases. CDR3 protein: CASSGLTGGMRADTQYF. Written as DNA, the CDR3 is TGTGCCAGCAGCGGTCTCACAGGGGGCATGAGGGCAGATACGCAGTATTTT.

This clone has a handful of counts. The chain combines TRBV5-3 with TRBJ1-1, with D maybe TRBD1 (5 bases). TRBV5-3 is labeled an ORF, and its function is uncertain. V lost 3 bases to trimming and J lost 5 bases, with 44 bases between them. The CDR3 covers 24 residues. The DNA of the CDR3 is TGTGCCAGAAGCTGGAACCGGGACGGAATACTGGAGACCGAAACTTCAAACAGAGTTACTGAAGCTTTCTTT. It specifies CARSWNRDGILETETSNRVTEAFF.

The J gene is TRBJ2-3, the V gene TRBV7-2; either TRBD1 or TRBD2 may supply D (5 bases each). Germline values: CDR1 SGHTA, CDR2 FQGNSA. V shed 2 bases and J shed 2 bases, with 14 bases lying between them. CDR3 size: 16 residues. The CDR3 here is CASSLYRTPHTDTQYF. The CDR3 DNA reads TGTGCCAGCAGCTTATACAGGACTCCTCACACAGATACGCAGTATTTT.

V and J are TRBV3-1 (or the pseudogene TRBV3-2) and TRBJ1-2, with TRBD1 matching 7 bases. Losses at the gene ends were 1 base for V and 5 bases for J; bases not matched to a gene: 10. The CDR3 covers 16 residues. CDR1 is LGHDT, CDR2 YNNKEL, per germline (reference sequence). The chain's CDR3 is CASSQGAPTGHYGYTF. In DNA form, the CDR3 reads TGTGCCAGCAGCCAAGGAGCCCCGACAGGGCATTATGGCTACACCTTC.

The J gene is TRBJ2-3, the V gene TRBV6-5; TRBD1 is a possible D gene (6 bases). Trimming left V 8 bases short and J 2 bases short, with 14 bases between. Looked up from germline, CDR1 is MNHEY and CDR2 is SVGAGI. The CDR3 contains 14 residues. The CDR3 protein is CASAIQGLTDTQYF. The CDR3 bases are TGTGCCAGCGCGATACAGGGTCTCACAGATACGCAGTATTTT.

The chain uses TRBV7-3 and TRBJ1-6; a weak D match, TRBD1 (6 bases). Trimming stripped 5 bases from V and 4 bases from J, with 15 bases between. The CDR3 is 16 residues long. Germline values: CDR1 SGHTA, CDR2 FQGTGA. CDR3 sequence (DNA): TGTGCCAGCAGCCTCATCGGGACACCGTATAATTCACCCCTCCACTTT. Amino acids: CASSLIGTPYNSPLHF. Using reference TRBV7-3 and TRBJ1-6 for the parts outside the CDR3, the full variable domain is GAGVSQTPSNKVTEKGKYVELRCDPISGHTALYWYRQSLGQGPEFLIYFQGTGAADDSGLPNDRFFAVRPEGSVSTLKIQRTERGDSAVYLCASSLIGTPYNSPLHFGNGTRLTVT.

V usage is TRBV5-5 and J usage is TRBJ1-2; tentative D call: TRBD1 (6 bases). This CDR3 spans 15 amino acids. CDR1 is SGHKS and CDR2 is YYEKEE in the germline V gene (reference sequence). The germline V and J ends were trimmed by 4 bases and 0 bases, with 13 bases remaining between them. The CDR3 loop is CASSRRTDPNYGYTF. The CDR3 DNA is TGTGCCAGCAGCCGTCGGACAGACCCTAACTATGGCTACACCTTC.

V is TRBV6-5 and J is TRBJ1-5; D is ambiguous. The ends were cut back, 5 bases at V and 6 bases at J, with 11 bases in the middle. Germline CDR1 is MNHEY and CDR2 is SVGAGI. This CDR3 has 13 amino acids. The CDR3 DNA is TGTGCCAGCAGTAACTACATAGGTCAGCCCCAGCATTTT. It encodes CASSNYIGQPQHF.

The chain combines TRBV5-6 with TRBJ2-7, with 8 nucleotides matching TRBD1. This CDR3 contains 12 residues. The ends lost 4 bases at V and 4 bases at J; junction bases unmatched: 1. CDR1 is SGHDT, CDR2 YYEEEE, per germline. The CDR3 region is CASSDRGYEQYF. In DNA form, the CDR3 reads TGTGCCAGCAGCGACAGGGGATACGAGCAGTACTTC. Using reference TRBV5-6 and TRBJ2-7 for the parts outside the CDR3, the full variable domain is DAGVTQSPTHLIKTRGQQVTLRCSPKSGHDTVSWYQQALGQGPQFIFQYYEEEERQRGNFPDRFSGHQFPNYSSELNVNALLLGDSALYLCASSDRGYEQYFGPGTRLTVT.

This clone was seen a few times. This chain joins TRBV27 and TRBJ2-1; D is undetermined. CDR1 MNHEY and CDR2 SMNVEV come from the germline V gene (reference sequence). Trimming removed 6 bases from V and 10 bases from J, with 13 bases in between. The CDR3 sequence is 12 residues long. This CDR3 is CASSLLWGEQFF. The CDR3 nucleotides are TGTGCCAGCAGCCTCCTCTGGGGAGAGCAGTTCTTC.

This sequence joins TRBV11-3 and TRBJ1-6; D is unresolved. V lost 6 bases and J 7 bases, leaving 10 bases between the germline ends. CDR3 length: 13 residues. Germline V lookup: CDR1 SGHNT, CDR2 YENEEA. The CDR3 spells CASSPKANSPLHF. CDR3 nucleotide sequence: TGTGCCAGCAGTCCAAAGGCAAATTCACCCCTCCACTTT.

The rearrangement uses TRBV19 and TRBJ2-1; TRBD2 matches 9 bases. Trimming removed 7 bases from V and 3 bases from J; junction bases left unmatched: 4. Germline CDR1 reads LNHDA; CDR2 reads SQIVND (reference sequence). The CDR3 sequence is 14 residues long. DNA for the CDR3: TGTGCCAGTACAAAGCGGGAGGACTACAATGAGCAGTTCTTC. It encodes CASTKREDYNEQFF.

This clone occurred once. The chain couples TRBV7-9 to TRBJ2-1, with D uncertain. V dropped 3 bases and J dropped 9 bases, with 6 bases sitting between them. The CDR3 loop spans 11 amino acids. Germline assignment: CDR1 SEHNR and CDR2 FQNEAQ (reference sequence). The CDR3 loop reads CASSFGGEQFF. For the CDR3, the DNA is TGTGCCAGCAGCTTCGGTGGTGAGCAGTTCTTC.

This chain uses TRBV18 with TRBJ1-2, with 9 bases lining up with TRBD1. This CDR3 contains 16 residues. Germline V gives CDR1 KGHSH, CDR2 LQKENI. J lost 2 bases, V lost 2 bases, and 6 bases had no gene match. The CDR3 sequence is CASSPATGGKNYGYTF. The CDR3 DNA follows: TGTGCCAGCTCACCAGCGACAGGGGGAAAGAACTATGGCTACACCTTC. The full variable domain, in which reference TRBV18 and TRBJ1-2 provide the parts outside the CDR3, is NAGVMQNPRHLVRRRGQEARLRCSPMKGHSHVYWYRQLPEEGLKFMVYLQKENIIDESGMPKERFSAEFPKEGPSILRIQQVVRGDSAAYFCASSPATGGKNYGYTFGSGTRLTVV.

Only one count was recorded for this clone. The chain joins TRBV29-1 to TRBJ2-1; 11 bases agree with TRBD2. The length of the CDR3 is 15 residues. The V segment lost 4 bases and the J segment 8 bases; nucleotides outside the gene matches: 10. Germline CDR1 SQVTM, CDR2 ANQGSEA. CDR3 bases: TGCAGCGTTGTAATACTAGCGGGAGATCGGGATGAGCAGTTCTTC. Translating gives CSVVILAGDRDEQFF.

V is TRBV11-3 and J is TRBJ1-1; D is undetermined. Trimming stripped 5 bases from V and 0 bases from J, with 13 bases between. This CDR3 has 15 residues. CDR1 is SGHNT and CDR2 is YENEEA in the germline V gene. CDR3 sequence reads: CASSPQAGLNTEAFF. The DNA for the CDR3 is TGTGCCAGCAGCCCGCAGGCAGGCCTGAACACTGAAGCTTTCTTT.

The chain employs TRBV30 and TRBJ2-6; D remains unclear. The CDR3 loop spans 15 amino acids. The V gene lost 7 bases and the J gene lost 0 bases, with 13 bases spanning the gap. CDR1 is GTSNPN and CDR2 is SVGIG in the germline V gene (reference sequence). This CDR3 reads CAFADGTSGANVLTF. The CDR3 nucleotides read TGTGCCTTCGCGGACGGAACCTCTGGGGCCAACGTCCTGACTTTC.

The V and J genes are TRBV11-2 and TRBJ1-2, with D unresolved. The CDR3 sequence is 14 residues long. Trimming took off 1 base at V and 5 bases at J, with 11 bases between the two ends. Germline V CDR1 and CDR2: SGHAT, FQNNGV. CDR3 nucleotides: TGTGCCAGCAGCTTAGTTAAAGGGCAGTATGGCTACACCTTC. Amino acid sequence: CASSLVKGQYGYTF. Filled out from reference TRBV11-2 and TRBJ1-2, the complete variable domain reads EAGVAQSPRYKIIEKRQSVAFWCNPISGHATLYWYQQILGQGPKLLIQFQNNGVVDDSQLPKDRFSAERLKGVDSTLKIQPAKLEDSAVYLCASSLVKGQYGYTFGSGTRLTVV.

The DNA of the CDR3 is TGTGCCAGCTCACCACCGGGTTCCGGGGATTCACCCCTCCACTTT. Encoded protein: CASSPPGSGDSPLHF. The J gene is TRBJ1-6, the V gene TRBV18; no reliable D call. The CDR3 runs to 15 residues. Trimming cost V 0 bases and J 8 bases, with 11 bases left between them. Germline CDR1 KGHSH, CDR2 LQKENI.

The V call is TRBV5-1, the J call TRBJ1-5; no clear D gene. V was shortened by 1 base and J by 5 bases, with 7 bases between the two germline ends. This CDR3 has 13 amino acids. Germline V gene data show CDR1 as SGHRS and CDR2 as YFSETQ. This CDR3 is CASSLTRDQPQHF. Here the CDR3 DNA reads TGCGCCAGCAGCTTGACGAGGGATCAGCCCCAGCATTTT.

The chain has TRBV11-2 and TRBJ2-1, with 10 bases that match TRBD2. CDR3 length: 15 amino acids. Per the germline V gene, CDR1 is SGHAT and CDR2 is FQNNGV. The ends lost 6 bases at V and 9 bases at J; junction bases unmatched: 11. CDR3 in amino acids: CASRAGTSVMGEQFF. The DNA for the CDR3 is TGTGCCAGCAGAGCCGGGACTAGCGTAATGGGTGAGCAGTTCTTC.

This rearrangement joins TRBV27 to TRBJ2-5, with 7 bases identical to TRBD1. The V gene's germline CDR1 is MNHEY and CDR2 SMNVEV (reference sequence). The length of the CDR3 is 15 residues. The trim removed 4 bases at V and 5 bases at J, leaving 10 bases unmatched. The CDR3 protein is CASSSGQAKGETQYF. CDR3 DNA sequence: TGTGCCAGCAGTTCCGGACAGGCTAAAGGGGAGACCCAGTACTTC.

This clone was seen a single time. CDR3 residues: CASSSPPNSPLHF. CDR3 bases: TGTGCCAGCAGCTCCCCTCCTAATTCACCCCTCCACTTT. This chain uses TRBV9 with TRBJ1-6; D is undetermined. The CDR3 length is 13 residues. Per germline, CDR1 SGDLS and CDR2 YYNGEE. V lost 4 bases and J lost 6, with 8 bases in between.

The chain employs TRBV5-8 and TRBJ2-1; perhaps TRBD1 as D (5 bases). This CDR3 has 18 residues. Germline V lookup: CDR1 SGHTS, CDR2 YDEGEE. The ends were cut back, 1 base at V and 0 bases at J, with 17 bases in the middle. DNA of the CDR3: TGTGCCAGCAGCTTGAGGTTAGGGGTGCAAAACTCCTACAATGAGCAGTTCTTC. Protein sequence: CASSLRLGVQNSYNEQFF. Filled out from reference TRBV5-8 and TRBJ2-1, the complete variable domain reads EAGVTQSPTHLIKTRGQQATLRCSPISGHTSVYWYQQALGLGLQFLLWYDEGEERNRGNFPPRFSGRQFPNYSSELNVNALELEDSALYLCASSLRLGVQNSYNEQFFGPGTRLTVL.

The V gene is TRBV15, the J gene TRBJ1-4; 10 nucleotides agree with TRBD1. This CDR3 region has 18 residues. V lost 1 base and J lost 7; bases outside the gene matches: 12. Germline values: CDR1 LNHNV, CDR2 YYDKDF (reference sequence). The DNA of the CDR3 is TGTGCCACCAGCAGAGCCGGACAGGGGGACATTTTAGGTGAAAAACTGTTTTTT. As protein: CATSRAGQGDILGEKLFF.